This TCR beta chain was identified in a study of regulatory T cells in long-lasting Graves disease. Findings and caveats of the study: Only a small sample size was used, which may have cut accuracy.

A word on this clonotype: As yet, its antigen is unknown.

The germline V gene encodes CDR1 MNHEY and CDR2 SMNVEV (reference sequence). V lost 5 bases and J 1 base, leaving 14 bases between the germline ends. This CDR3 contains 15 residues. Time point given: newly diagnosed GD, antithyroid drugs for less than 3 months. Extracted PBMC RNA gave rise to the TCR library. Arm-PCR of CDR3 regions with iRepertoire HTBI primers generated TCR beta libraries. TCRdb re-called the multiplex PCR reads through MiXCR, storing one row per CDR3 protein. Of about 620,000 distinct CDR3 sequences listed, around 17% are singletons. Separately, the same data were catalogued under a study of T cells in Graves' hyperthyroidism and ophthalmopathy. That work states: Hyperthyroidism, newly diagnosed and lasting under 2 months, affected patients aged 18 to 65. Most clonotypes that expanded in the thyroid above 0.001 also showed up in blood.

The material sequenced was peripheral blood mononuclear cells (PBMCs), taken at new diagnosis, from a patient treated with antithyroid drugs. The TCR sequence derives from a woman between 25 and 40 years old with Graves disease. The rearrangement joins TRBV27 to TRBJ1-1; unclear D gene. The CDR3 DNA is TGTGCCAGCAGTCCACCTGGAACCCGGAACACTGAAGCTTTCTTT. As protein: CASSPPGTRNTEAFF.